One TCR beta chain is described in this entry. These data are taken from a study of cytomegalovirus exposure and HLA in healthy donors. The PCR used 60 Vbeta and 13 Jbeta primers. Profiling relied on immunoSEQ multiplex PCR, and the TCRdb table lists in-frame clones only, not all of them. The table includes 150,000 to 200,000 clones, roughly 9.5% detected once. Germline CDR1 is SNHLY and CDR2 is FYNNEI. The CDR3 has 15 amino acids. Unmatched junction bases numbered 5, after V lost 6 bases and J lost 7 bases. Sequencing used PBMCs. This chain connects TRBV2 to TRBJ2-1; 14 positions match TRBD2. The source of this sequence is a woman in her thirties in good health and CMV-seropositive. This CDR3 is CASSRGTSGRNEQFF. The DNA of the CDR3 is TGTGCCAGCAGCAGAGGGACTAGCGGGAGAAATGAGCAGTTCTTC. Based on the CDR3 plus reference TRBV2 and TRBJ2-1, the full variable domain is EPEVTQTPSHQVTQMGQEVILRCVPISNHLYFYWYRQILGQKVEFLVSFYNNEISEKSEIFDDQFSVERPDGSNFTLKIRSTKLEDSAMYFCASSRGTSGRNEQFFGPGTRLTVL.